A single sample is the source of the 7 T cell receptor beta chains below, sequenced in a study of cytomegalovirus exposure and HLA in healthy donors. Vbeta (60) and Jbeta (13) primers were used in the PCR. Profiling relied on immunoSEQ multiplex PCR, and the TCRdb table lists in-frame clones only, not all of them. The sample lists around 100,000 clones, around 78% occurring once. Sequenced: PBMCs. These TCRs come from a male donor in good health and CMV-seropositive.

The chain links TRBV20-1 to TRBJ2-1, with a tentative D call TRBD2 (5 bases). The CDR3 has 11 residues. Germline V gene data show CDR1 as DFQATT and CDR2 as SNEGSKA (reference sequence). The CDR3 DNA reads as TGCATGGGAGCGGCCTACAATGAGCAGTTCTTC. Its translation is CMGAAYNEQFF.

The rearrangement links TRBV2 to TRBJ2-1; TRBD2 matches at 10 bases. V was clipped by 8 bases and J by 9 bases; unmatched bases: 4. Germline V gene sequence: CDR1 SNHLY, CDR2 FYNNEI. The CDR3 runs 12 residues. The CDR3 DNA is TGTGCCAGCGAGCGGGGGGGCTCTGAGCAGTTCTTC. It is translated as CASERGGSEQFF. Looking up the rest from reference TRBV2 and TRBJ2-1 gives the full variable domain: EPEVTQTPSHQVTQMGQEVILRCVPISNHLYFYWYRQILGQKVEFLVSFYNNEISEKSEIFDDQFSVERPDGSNFTLKIRSTKLEDSAMYFCASERGGSEQFFGPGTRLTVL.

The V gene is TRBV25-1, the J gene TRBJ2-7; D might be TRBD2 (6 bases). Germline CDR1 MGHDK, CDR2 SYGVNS. CDR3 length equals 15 residues. With 3 bases removed from V and 2 bases from J, the gap between germline ends came to 14 bases. The CDR3 DNA follows: TGTGCCAGCAGTGACGGGGGATTGGGGGCCTACGAGCAGTACTTC. This codes for CASSDGGLGAYEQYF.

This chain connects TRBV27 to TRBJ1-4, with TRBD1 as a possible D gene (6 bases). With 3 bases removed from V and 7 bases from J, the gap between germline ends came to 12 bases. Germline CDR1 MNHEY, CDR2 SMNVEV (reference sequence). The CDR3 sequence is 14 residues long. CDR3 DNA: TGTGCCAGCAGTTTTTCAGGGGCGGCTGAAAAACTGTTTTTT. It encodes CASSFSGAAEKLFF. Filled out from reference TRBV27 and TRBJ1-4, the complete variable domain reads EAQVTQNPRYLITVTGKKLTVTCSQNMNHEYMSWYRQDPGLGLRQIYYSMNVEVTDKGDVPEGYKVSRKEKRNFPLILESPSPNQTSLYFCASSFSGAAEKLFFGSGTQLSVL.

A few counts support this clone. For the CDR3, the DNA is TGTGCCTGGAGTAGACTAGCGGCCTTCCAAGAGACCCAGTACTTC. It encodes CAWSRLAAFQETQYF. The chain joins TRBV30 to TRBJ2-5; 9 positions agree with TRBD2. Germline CDR1 reads GTSNPN; CDR2 reads SVGIG (reference sequence). The CDR3 has 15 amino acids. The trim removed 2 bases at V and 1 base at J, leaving 5 bases unmatched.

This clone was counted once. The same CDR3 arises from other DNA sequences in this sample as well. The CDR3 here is CASSLASGRAYEQYF. The CDR3 coding sequence is TGTGCCAGCAGCTTAGCTTCAGGCAGGGCCTACGAGCAGTACTTC. The V and J genes are TRBV7-9 and TRBJ2-7; tentative D call: TRBD1 (5 bases). This CDR3 is built from 15 residues. The V gene's germline CDR1 is SEHNR and CDR2 FQNEAQ (reference sequence). With 0 bases removed from V and 2 bases from J, the gap between germline ends came to 11 bases.

The chain employs TRBV5-1 and TRBJ1-2, with D unclear. V was trimmed by 4 bases and J by 6 bases, leaving 16 bases between them. This CDR3 has 14 amino acids. From germline, CDR1 is SGHRS and CDR2 YFSETQ. Written as DNA, the CDR3 is TGCGCCAGCAGCGATAAGTCGGGGAGGGATGGCTACACCTTC. Translated: CASSDKSGRDGYTF.